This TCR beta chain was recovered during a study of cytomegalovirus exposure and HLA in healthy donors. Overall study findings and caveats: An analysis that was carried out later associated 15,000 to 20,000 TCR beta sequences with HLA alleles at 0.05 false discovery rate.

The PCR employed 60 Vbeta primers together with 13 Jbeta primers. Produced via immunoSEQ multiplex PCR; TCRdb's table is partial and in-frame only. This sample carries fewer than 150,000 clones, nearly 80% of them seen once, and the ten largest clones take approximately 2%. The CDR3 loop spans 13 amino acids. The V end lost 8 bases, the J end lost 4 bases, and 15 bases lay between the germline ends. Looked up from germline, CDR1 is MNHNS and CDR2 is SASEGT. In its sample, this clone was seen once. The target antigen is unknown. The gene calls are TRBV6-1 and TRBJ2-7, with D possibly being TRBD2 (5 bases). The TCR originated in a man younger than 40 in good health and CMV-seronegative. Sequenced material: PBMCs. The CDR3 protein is CASALEVIYEQYF. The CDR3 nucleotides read TGTGCCAGCGCGCTGGAGGTCATATACGAGCAGTACTTC.